The sequence of this T cell receptor beta chain was determined in a study of T cells in Graves' hyperthyroidism and ophthalmopathy. General study results and limits: Blood also carried most thyroid clonotypes expanded above 0.001.

RNA transcripts were the template for amplifying TCR beta CDR3 regions. In the first-round RT-PCR of the TCR CDR3, the HTBI primer set was used. MiXCR was run by TCRdb on the multiplex PCR reads, yielding one entry per CDR3 protein. Among 700,000 or so distinct CDR3 sequences listed, 15% to 20% were seen once. This clonotype was counted only a few times. As yet, its antigen is unknown. The study defined stable Graves' hyperthyroidism as no ophthalmopathy progression within 18 months. The CDR3 spans 14 residues. V dropped 3 bases and J dropped 6; count of bases not matched to a gene: 6. J is TRBJ2-7 and V is TRBV12-3 or TRBV12-4, with TRBD2 matching 9 bases. This TCR was sampled from a man aged 18-30 years with Graves' hyperthyroidism. Sequencing was done on a sample of blood. This chain's CDR3 is CASSFTSGYGEQYF. The CDR3 DNA reads TGTGCCAGCAGTTTCACTAGCGGGTACGGCGAGCAGTACTTC.